This is a list of T cell receptor beta chains from one sample in a study of neurological immune-mediated disorders. In TCRdb, the 5' RACE reads were re-called with MiXCR into one record per CDR3 protein. In the table there are some 10,000 distinct CDR3 sequences, 20% to 25% of which are singletons. Sequenced sample: CD8+ T cells from blood. The receptors here all came from a woman between 55 and 75 years old with HTLV-1-associated myelopathy (HAM/TSP). The CDR3 runs from the conserved cysteine through the conserved F or W. D genes are given only for firm matches. Not every row has a clone size; where given, it reads once, few, many or a size class.

len	d_gene	j_gene	v_gene	abundance	CDR3nt	CDR3aa
11	.	TRBJ2-7	TRBV20-1	many	TGCAGTGCTAGAGATGGACGGAAGGAGTACTTC	CSARDGRKEYF
16	.	TRBJ1-2	TRBV24-1	many	TGTGCCACCAGTGATTTGAGAGGGGTACGAGTAGGTGGCTACACCTTC	CATSDLRGVRVGGYTF
16	TRBD2	TRBJ2-1	TRBV20-1	.	TGCAGTGCTGGCCTCGGGGGGGTGTACCTCTACAATGAGCAGTTCTTC	CSAGLGGVYLYNEQFF
11	.	TRBJ1-1	TRBV25-1	many	TGTGCCAGCAGTGTCGGTACTGAAGCTTTCTTT	CASSVGTEAFF
16	.	TRBJ2-1	TRBV3-1	many	TGTGCCAGCAGCCCTTCGATAGGGAGCTCCTACAATGAGCAGTTCTTC	CASSPSIGSSYNEQFF
15	.	TRBJ2-6	TRBV4-1	many	TGCGCCAGCAGCCAGGACGCCTCTGGGGCCAACGTCCTGACTTTC	CASSQDASGANVLTF
14	.	TRBJ2-1	TRBV5-1	many	TGCGCCAGCAGCTTGGTAGCCTCCTACAATGAGCAGTTCTTC	CASSLVASYNEQFF
13	.	TRBJ1-1	TRBV25-1	many	TGTGCCAGCAGTAGATCAGCGAACACTGAAGCTTTCTTT	CASSRSANTEAFF
13	.	TRBJ1-5	TRBV15	many	TGTGCCACCAGCAGAGATCCCAATCAGCCCCAGCATTTT	CATSRDPNQPQHF
16	TRBD2	TRBJ2-1	TRBV3-1	many	TGTGCCAGCAGCCAACTAGCGGGGGGGCTCTACAATGAGCAGTTCTTC	CASSQLAGGLYNEQFF
14	TRBD1	TRBJ2-5	TRBV12-3/TRBV12-4	many	TGTGCCAGCCTGGGACAGGGGGGACAAGAGACCCAGTACTTC	CASLGQGGQETQYF
16	.	TRBJ1-5	TRBV20-1	.	TGCAGTGCTAGGGGCTCTACGGCATTGGGGAATCAGCCCCAGCATTTT	CSARGSTALGNQPQHF
14	.	TRBJ1-2	TRBV11-2	many	TGTGCCAGCAGCTTAGCAGGGGCAAACTATGGCTACACCTTC	CASSLAGANYGYTF
17	TRBD2	TRBJ2-3	TRBV20-1	many	TGCAGTGCTAGAGATCTGTCCGGCGCGGGGGGATTAGATACGCAGTATTTT	CSARDLSGAGGLDTQYF
16	TRBD2	TRBJ2-1	TRBV6-2/TRBV6-3	many	TGTGCCAGCAGTGAATCGACTAGCGGGCCCTACAATGAGCAGTTCTTC	CASSESTSGPYNEQFF
15	.	TRBJ1-6	TRBV30	.	TGTGCCTGGAGTTGGAGTGGTGGACGGAGTTCTCCCCTCCACTTT	CAWSWSGGRSSPLHF
14	.	TRBJ2-7	TRBV5-1	many	TGCGCCAGCAGCTTGGACGGACATACCTACGAGCAGTACTTC	CASSLDGHTYEQYF
12	.	TRBJ1-1	TRBV20-1	many	TGCAGTGCTAGAACAGGGCTTCCTGAAGCTTTCTTT	CSARTGLPEAFF
13	.	TRBJ1-5	TRBV7-9	many	TGTGCCAGCAGTCTGGTGGGGGTTCAGCCCCAGCATTTT	CASSLVGVQPQHF
13	.	TRBJ1-1	TRBV4-2	.	TGTGCCAGCAGCCGAGAGGGGGGCACTGAAGCTTTCTTT	CASSREGGTEAFF
15	TRBD1	TRBJ2-7	TRBV20-1	.	TGCAGTGCTAGGGGTCTGACAGGGGGAACCTACGAGCAGTACTTC	CSARGLTGGTYEQYF
16	.	TRBJ2-3	TRBV7-6	many	TGTGCCAGCAGCTTAGTCTCGGGAAGAGGGACAGATACGCAGTATTTT	CASSLVSGRGTDTQYF
14	.	TRBJ2-2	TRBV5-4	.	TGTGCCAGCAGCTCTAGAGGGGGCACCGGGGAGCTGTTTTTT	CASSSRGGTGELFF
15	.	TRBJ2-1	TRBV7-2	many	TGTGCCACAAGAGGTAGCTCGTGGCCCTACAATGAGCAGTTCTTC	CATRGSSWPYNEQFF
9	.	TRBJ1-5	TRBV20-1	many	TGCAGTGCAGGTCAGCCCCAGCATTTT	CSAGQPQHF
16	.	TRBJ2-7	TRBV5-1	once	TGCGCCAGCAGCTTGGTGTTTGGAGGGGGGGGCCACGAGCAGTACTTC	CASSLVFGGGGHEQYF
16	.	TRBJ2-2	TRBV4-1	many	TGCGCCAGCAGCCAGCAAGGGACCGCGAACACCGGGGAGCTGTTTTTT	CASSQQGTANTGELFF
14	TRBD2	TRBJ2-7	TRBV20-1	.	TGCAGTGCTAGAGTGGGACTAGGCCCTTACGAGCAGTACTTC	CSARVGLGPYEQYF
13	TRBD1	TRBJ1-1	TRBV7-9	.	TGTGCGGCCCTCCGGGACAGGGAATTTGAAGCTTTCTTT	CAALRDREFEAFF
14	.	TRBJ2-7	TRBV20-1	many	TGCAGTGCTAGAGATCTGGACCACCCCTACGAGCAGTACTTC	CSARDLDHPYEQYF
14	.	TRBJ2-1	TRBV5-1	many	TGCGCCAGCAGCGTTAGCGGCCCGGACGATGAGCAGTTCTTC	CASSVSGPDDEQFF
16	TRBD2	TRBJ2-1	TRBV7-9	.	TGTGCCAGCAGCTTATATCGGAGCGGGGCGGCCAATGAGCAGTTCTTC	CASSLYRSGAANEQFF
13	TRBD1	TRBJ2-1	TRBV2	many	TGTGCCAGCAGTGAAGAGGGGGCGGCTGAGCAGTTCTTC	CASSEEGAAEQFF
14	TRBD1	TRBJ2-7	TRBV9	medium-sized	TGTGCCAGCAGCATCGGACAGGGGGCGATCCAGCAGTACTTC	CASSIGQGAIQQYF
13	.	TRBJ2-7	TRBV20-1	many	TGCAGTGCTAGAGGTTCAGGGGAGTACGAGCAGTACTTC	CSARGSGEYEQYF
12	.	TRBJ2-3	TRBV27	many	TGTGCCAGCAGTTGGGGCGCGGATACGCAGTATTTT	CASSWGADTQYF
15	.	TRBJ1-2	TRBV27	many	TGTGCCAGCAGTTTATTTCCAGGGTCCAACTATGGCTACACCTTC	CASSLFPGSNYGYTF
14	.	TRBJ2-7	TRBV6-6	many	TGTGCCAGCAGTTACGAGGACGGAACCTACGAGCAGTACTTC	CASSYEDGTYEQYF
15	TRBD2	TRBJ2-6	TRBV6-5	many	TGTGCCAGCAGTTACACGAGCGGGGCCTTTAGCGTCCTGACTTTC	CASSYTSGAFSVLTF
19	TRBD1	TRBJ2-7	TRBV4-1	many	TGCGCCAGCAGCCACCAAGTCCCTACGGGACAGGGGTTTCTGTACGAGCAGTACTTC	CASSHQVPTGQGFLYEQYF
14	TRBD1	TRBJ1-5	TRBV10-3	many	TGTGCCATCAGTAAGGACAGGGAGGCTCAGCCCCAGCATTTT	CAISKDREAQPQHF
15	.	TRBJ2-1	TRBV6-5	many	TGTGCCAGCAGTCTCCAGCGTGGCCGACGTAATGAGCAGTTCTTC	CASSLQRGRRNEQFF
16	.	TRBJ2-2	TRBV5-1	many	TGCGCCAGCAGCTATCTTTACAGGGAGAACACCGGGGAGCTGTTTTTT	CASSYLYRENTGELFF
12	.	TRBJ2-2	TRBV2	medium-sized	TGTGCCAGCTTGGGGCCCGCCGGGGAGCTGTTTTTT	CASLGPAGELFF
13	.	TRBJ2-1	TRBV29-1	.	TGCAGCGTCCCTGGGGGGGCGGCCAATGAGCAGTTCTTC	CSVPGGAANEQFF
13	TRBD2	TRBJ2-3	TRBV12-3/TRBV12-4	.	TGTGCCAGCAGTCGGGGGGGGGGAGATACGCAGTATTTT	CASSRGGGDTQYF
13	.	TRBJ2-1	TRBV4-1	many	TGCGCCAGCAGCCAAGATGGGGCCAATGAGCAGTTCTTC	CASSQDGANEQFF
14	TRBD1	TRBJ2-7	TRBV5-1	many	TGCGCCAGCAGCCGCAGGGGGACCTCCTACGAGCAGTACTTC	CASSRRGTSYEQYF
11	TRBD2	TRBJ2-1	TRBV20-1	many	TGCAGTGCTAGACTAGCGGGTGAGCAGTTCTTC	CSARLAGEQFF
12	.	TRBJ1-2	TRBV29-1	.	TGCAGCGTTGATTTGAGACCCGATGGCTACACCTTC	CSVDLRPDGYTF
16	.	TRBJ1-2	TRBV5-1	.	TGCGCCAGCAGTCTGGAGGTCGGGGGCGCGGACTATGGCTACACCTTC	CASSLEVGGADYGYTF